This T cell receptor beta chain was sequenced for a study of shared clonotypes between healthy human individuals. The protocol was immunoSEQ multiplex PCR, while the TCRdb copy is restricted to in-frame clones and leaves out a portion. The sample lists some 2,100,000 clones, about 92% occurring once. The CDR3 covers 18 residues. The J segment lost 4 bases and the V segment lost 5 bases, leaving 12 bases of the junction unmatched. The V gene's germline CDR1 is SEHNR and CDR2 FQNEAQ (reference sequence). Terminally differentiated effector memory CD45RA+ cells were left out of the naive CD8 fraction, which was CD45RO-negative and positively selected for CCR7.

Sequencing was carried out using naive CD8+ T cells from PBMCs. This clonotype was sampled from a man between 18 and 35 years old in good health. Some clones in this sample may be carry-over from other donors' samples. This chain connects TRBV7-9 to TRBJ2-7; 15 bases align to TRBD2. The CDR3 here is CASSVGLAGGPGGYEQYF. CDR3 nucleotides: TGTGCCAGCAGCGTGGGACTAGCGGGAGGCCCCGGGGGGTACGAGCAGTACTTC.